This T cell receptor beta chain was identified in a study of blood T cell repertoires in COVID-19 (dated by TCRdb to the early 2020s). In the study overall: The collaborator samples originated in the United States, Italy and Spain and spanned the acute and convalescent phases of COVID-19. The material from the prospective study consisted of cDNA or gDNA derived from T cells, B-cell-depleted T cells, or PBMCs. The dataset comprised deeply sampled blood TCRbeta repertoires from subjects exposed to, actively infected with, or recovered from COVID-19. The repertoires were released in a freely available public database meant as a resource for research on the immune response to SARS-CoV-2. Samples were obtained from the ongoing ImmuneRACE study (first 160 participants) and from about 1,300 subjects provided by 6 global collaborators. The sample metadata nearly always contained a de-identified subject ID, COVID-19 status, age in years and sex. Where available, HLA class I and class II types were obtained from metadata supplied by the sample provider rather than from assay-based typing.

Turning to this clone: Its binding antigen is unknown. It has no much larger one-base neighbor in the sample; base qualities were not kept.

Study-level results and caveats: Clinical and demographic metadata were provided uncurated, with the amount varying by source and participant.

CDR1 and CDR2, looked up from the germline V gene (reference sequence), are GTSNPN and SVGIG. CDR3 length: 12 amino acids, cysteine to phenylalanine. Of the read, only the CDR3 DNA is kept; its 36 bases are in frame from base 1. V loses 0 bases, J loses 4 bases, and the germline ends lie 4 bases apart. TCRbeta CDR3 regions were amplified from genomic DNA by means of the immunoSEQ Assay, a bias-controlled multiplex PCR. In the authors' own workflow: Nucleated cell counts per sample were estimated from amplification of reference gene primers within the assay. Sequence reads were collapsed and filtered to measure the absolute abundance of every unique TCRbeta CDR3 rearrangement. For each sample, productive Simpson clonality was calculated as the square root of Simpson's diversity index over productive rearrangements. This is the immuneACCESS table as TCRdb keeps it, with only in-frame sequences that have V and J called. A part of the clones is gone; compared with another copy, unresolved V genes explain less than half, and the rest is unexplained. Clone size and V and J calls were adopted from that table, with D and trimming inferred from the DNA. Here the sample has approximately 250,000 clones; roughly 84% occur a single time. About 1.4% of the sample is taken by the ten largest.

Samples from volunteer blood donors who had recovered from COVID-19 were contributed by a second Seattle source. Whole blood was collected in K2EDTA tubes by collaborating institutions according to the institutions' own protocols. For TCRbeta analysis, collaborator samples were shipped as frozen whole blood, as isolated PBMCs, or as DNA extracted from either sample type. This sequence originates from a woman aged 40 to 50 who had recovered from COVID-19. The sequenced sample consisted of peripheral blood. This sequence uses TRBV30 and TRBJ1-3; the D segment cannot be called with confidence. The CDR3 region reads CAWSVAGNTIYF. The sequenced DNA is TGTGCCTGGAGTGTAGCCGGAAACACCATATATTTT.